These T cell receptor beta chains were read from a single sample in a study of esophageal squamous cell carcinoma under preoperative chemotherapy. TCRdb called the PCR reads again in MiXCR, with one record for every CDR3 protein. Counted here are approximately 19,000 distinct CDR3 sequences, just over 45% occurring once; the ten biggest clones make up about 29%. Sample collection occurred from a patient given preoperative chemotherapy. The receptors here all came from a human donor with esophageal squamous cell carcinoma. The donor label of this sample is uncertain. Each CDR3 is given with its conserved first and last residue. Fields, in order: clone size, D gene, J gene, V gene, CDR3 DNA, CDR3 protein. A D gene is named only where the DNA matches it firmly. For some rows the clone size is stated as once, few or many, or as a class when expanded; others skip it.

abundance: .; d_gene: TRBD2; j_gene: TRBJ2-3; v_gene: TRBV7-8; CDR3nt: TGTGCCAGCAGCTTAAATACGGGGGGGAAGGTGGATACGCAGTATTTT; CDR3aa: CASSLNTGGKVDTQYF
abundance: .; d_gene: TRBD2; j_gene: TRBJ2-1; v_gene: TRBV10-2; CDR3nt: TGCGCCAGCAGTGCTCTAGCGGGAACCAATGAGCAGTTCTTC; CDR3aa: CASSALAGTNEQFF
abundance: medium-sized; d_gene: TRBD2; j_gene: TRBJ2-3; v_gene: TRBV7-6; CDR3nt: TGTGCCAGCAAAACGGATCCCCGGCGGGGGACGCAGTATTTT; CDR3aa: CASKTDPRRGTQYF
abundance: .; d_gene: .; j_gene: TRBJ2-3; v_gene: TRBV7-3; CDR3nt: TGTGCCAGCAGCTTAACAGTGTCGGATACGCAGTATTTT; CDR3aa: CASSLTVSDTQYF
abundance: few; d_gene: .; j_gene: TRBJ2-1; v_gene: TRBV7-9; CDR3nt: TGTGCCAGCAGCTTAGGGCTAACCAACGATGAGCAGTTCTTC; CDR3aa: CASSLGLTNDEQFF
abundance: .; d_gene: .; j_gene: TRBJ1-2; v_gene: TRBV28; CDR3nt: TGTGCCAGCAGTTTTATTCAGTATGGCTACACCTTC; CDR3aa: CASSFIQYGYTF
abundance: .; d_gene: TRBD2; j_gene: TRBJ2-7; v_gene: TRBV7-8; CDR3nt: TGTGCCAGCAGCTTAGGGCCCATCGGGGAGGGGTTAGTTGTGTTGACCTACGAGCAGTACTTC; CDR3aa: CASSLGPIGEGLVVLTYEQYF
abundance: few; d_gene: TRBD2; j_gene: TRBJ2-1; v_gene: TRBV7-2; CDR3nt: TGTGCCAGCAGCCGAGCGGGAGTCGGGGTTGAGCAGTTCTTC; CDR3aa: CASSRAGVGVEQFF
abundance: many; d_gene: .; j_gene: TRBJ2-5; v_gene: TRBV7-7; CDR3nt: TGTGCCAGCAGCTTAGAGGAGGACGAGACCCAGTACTTC; CDR3aa: CASSLEEDETQYF
abundance: few; d_gene: TRBD1; j_gene: TRBJ2-1; v_gene: TRBV7-6; CDR3nt: TGTGCCAGCAGCCAACCGGGACAGGGTGTTGATGAGCAGTTCTTC; CDR3aa: CASSQPGQGVDEQFF
abundance: .; d_gene: .; j_gene: TRBJ2-2; v_gene: TRBV11-3; CDR3nt: TGTGCCAGCAGCTTACGGGACGGACACACCGGGGAGCTGTTTTTT; CDR3aa: CASSLRDGHTGELFF
abundance: .; d_gene: .; j_gene: TRBJ1-3; v_gene: TRBV12-3/TRBV12-4; CDR3nt: TGTGCCAGCATCTTCGGCCACTCTGGAAACACCATATATTTT; CDR3aa: CASIFGHSGNTIYF
abundance: few; d_gene: TRBD2; j_gene: TRBJ2-5; v_gene: TRBV11-3; CDR3nt: TGTGCCAGCAGCTTGGTTCTAGCGGGAGGGCAGGAGACCCAGTACTTC; CDR3aa: CASSLVLAGGQETQYF
abundance: many; d_gene: TRBD2; j_gene: TRBJ2-5; v_gene: TRBV7-2; CDR3nt: TGTGCCAGCAGCTTGGGTGGGACTAGCGGGAGGAAGACCCAGTACTTC; CDR3aa: CASSLGGTSGRKTQYF
abundance: .; d_gene: TRBD2; j_gene: TRBJ2-1; v_gene: TRBV9; CDR3nt: TGTGCCAGCAGCGACCGACTAGCCGGCAATGAGCAGTTCTTC; CDR3aa: CASSDRLAGNEQFF
abundance: few; d_gene: TRBD2; j_gene: TRBJ2-3; v_gene: TRBV7-2; CDR3nt: TGTGCCAGCAGCTTAGAGGCGACGGGAGGGGGGGCAGATACGCAGTATTTT; CDR3aa: CASSLEATGGGADTQYF
abundance: many; d_gene: TRBD2; j_gene: TRBJ2-5; v_gene: TRBV11-3; CDR3nt: TGTGCCAGCAGCTTGGGGGCTAGCGGGTTTGTGGAAGAGACCCAGTACTTC; CDR3aa: CASSLGASGFVEETQYF
abundance: .; d_gene: .; j_gene: TRBJ2-4; v_gene: TRBV11-2; CDR3nt: TGTGCGAGCCGCGCCTCGGGGCTGGGAGCCAAAAACATTCAGTACTTC; CDR3aa: CASRASGLGAKNIQYF
abundance: .; d_gene: TRBD1; j_gene: TRBJ1-1; v_gene: TRBV6-1; CDR3nt: TGTGCCAGCAGCACCGGGACAGCTCCGAATACTGAAGCTTTCTTT; CDR3aa: CASSTGTAPNTEAFF
abundance: .; d_gene: TRBD1; j_gene: TRBJ2-5; v_gene: TRBV6-1; CDR3nt: TGTGCCAGCAGTAGACAGGGTATCCAAGAGACCCAGTACTTC; CDR3aa: CASSRQGIQETQYF
abundance: .; d_gene: TRBD2; j_gene: TRBJ2-3; v_gene: TRBV11-3; CDR3nt: TGTGCCAGCAGCTCCCACAGTCCTAGCGGGTTTTATACGCAGTATTTT; CDR3aa: CASSSHSPSGFYTQYF
abundance: .; d_gene: TRBD1; j_gene: TRBJ2-2; v_gene: TRBV6-1; CDR3nt: TGTGCCAGCAAAACAGGGGGGAACACCGGGGAGCTGTTTTTT; CDR3aa: CASKTGGNTGELFF
abundance: many; d_gene: .; j_gene: TRBJ2-4; v_gene: TRBV7-2; CDR3nt: TGTGCCAGCAGCCTGACAGTCCAAAACATTCAGTACTTC; CDR3aa: CASSLTVQNIQYF
abundance: medium-sized; d_gene: .; j_gene: TRBJ2-3; v_gene: TRBV7-2; CDR3nt: TGTGCCAGCGGGACCCTGAGCGCAGATACGCAGTATTTT; CDR3aa: CASGTLSADTQYF
abundance: few; d_gene: TRBD2; j_gene: TRBJ2-1; v_gene: TRBV7-6; CDR3nt: TGTGCCAGCAGGATGGGAACCGGGACTAGCGGGAGTTACAATGAGCAGTTCTTC; CDR3aa: CASRMGTGTSGSYNEQFF
abundance: medium-sized; d_gene: .; j_gene: TRBJ2-2; v_gene: TRBV27; CDR3nt: TGTGCCAGCAGTTTCGGTTATTACGGGACACCGAACACCGGGGAGCTGTTTTTT; CDR3aa: CASSFGYYGTPNTGELFF
abundance: .; d_gene: .; j_gene: TRBJ1-6; v_gene: TRBV27; CDR3nt: TGTGCCAGCAGTTTAGGCAACAGGGCTTCTTCACCCCTCCACTTT; CDR3aa: CASSLGNRASSPLHF
abundance: .; d_gene: .; j_gene: TRBJ2-4; v_gene: TRBV6-5; CDR3nt: TGTGCCAGCAGTTACCCAGCAGTAGCCAAAAACATTCAGTACTTC; CDR3aa: CASSYPAVAKNIQYF
abundance: many; d_gene: TRBD2; j_gene: TRBJ2-1; v_gene: TRBV12-3/TRBV12-4; CDR3nt: TGTGCCAGCAGTTTATGGACTAGAGGGTATTACAATGAGCAGTTCTTC; CDR3aa: CASSLWTRGYYNEQFF
abundance: few; d_gene: .; j_gene: TRBJ1-5; v_gene: TRBV6-2/TRBV6-3; CDR3nt: TGTGCCAGCAGCAGGGGTAGCAATCAGCCCCAGCATTTT; CDR3aa: CASSRGSNQPQHF
abundance: .; d_gene: .; j_gene: TRBJ2-5; v_gene: TRBV7-3; CDR3nt: TGTGCCGGGGGCTCCGGGCGCGGTGACCAAGATACCCAGTACTTC; CDR3aa: CAGGSGRGDQDTQYF
abundance: few; d_gene: .; j_gene: TRBJ2-2; v_gene: TRBV15; CDR3nt: TGTGCCACCAGCAGAGATTCCGGGGAGCTGTTTTTT; CDR3aa: CATSRDSGELFF
abundance: .; d_gene: TRBD2; j_gene: TRBJ2-1; v_gene: TRBV7-7; CDR3nt: TGTGCCAGCAGCCCTAGCGGGGATTTTTACAATGAGCAGTTCTTC; CDR3aa: CASSPSGDFYNEQFF
abundance: .; d_gene: .; j_gene: TRBJ2-3; v_gene: TRBV7-2; CDR3nt: TGTGCCAGCAGGATGGGAGGTGGGGGGAGTGACCCAGATACGCAGTATTTT; CDR3aa: CASRMGGGGSDPDTQYF
abundance: few; d_gene: TRBD1; j_gene: TRBJ2-3; v_gene: TRBV7-7; CDR3nt: TGTGCCAGCAGAAAGGACAGGAACACCGATACGCAGTATTTT; CDR3aa: CASRKDRNTDTQYF
abundance: .; d_gene: .; j_gene: TRBJ2-1; v_gene: TRBV9; CDR3nt: TGTGCCAGCAGCGTAGGCCCAGCGATACTCAATGAGCAGTTCTTC; CDR3aa: CASSVGPAILNEQFF
abundance: many; d_gene: .; j_gene: TRBJ2-6; v_gene: TRBV11-2; CDR3nt: TGTGCCAGCAGCTTAGTAGACTCTGGGGCCAACGTCCTGACTTTC; CDR3aa: CASSLVDSGANVLTF
abundance: .; d_gene: .; j_gene: TRBJ2-5; v_gene: TRBV12-3/TRBV12-4; CDR3nt: TGTGCCAGCAGTTTCTCTGGAGAGACCCAGTACTTC; CDR3aa: CASSFSGETQYF
abundance: .; d_gene: TRBD2; j_gene: TRBJ2-7; v_gene: TRBV27; CDR3nt: TGTGCCAGCAGTTTAAGAGGACTAGCGGATAGGTCCTACGAGCAGTACTTC; CDR3aa: CASSLRGLADRSYEQYF
abundance: .; d_gene: .; j_gene: TRBJ2-5; v_gene: TRBV6-1; CDR3nt: TGTGCCAGCAGTCCGGACAGCCAAGAGACCCAGTACTTC; CDR3aa: CASSPDSQETQYF
abundance: few; d_gene: TRBD1; j_gene: TRBJ2-1; v_gene: TRBV11-3; CDR3nt: TGTGCCAGCAGCTTACGACAGGGGACGTCACGCGAGCAGTTCTTC; CDR3aa: CASSLRQGTSREQFF
abundance: .; d_gene: TRBD1; j_gene: TRBJ2-1; v_gene: TRBV11-2; CDR3nt: TGTGCCAGCAGCTCACCGGGACAGACATCCTACAATGAGCAGTTCTTC; CDR3aa: CASSSPGQTSYNEQFF
abundance: .; d_gene: .; j_gene: TRBJ2-5; v_gene: TRBV7-5; CDR3nt: .; CDR3aa: CISVPVPGVGLAGGPRETQYF
abundance: many; d_gene: TRBD1; j_gene: TRBJ2-5; v_gene: TRBV7-8; CDR3nt: TGTGCCAGCAGCATTGGGACAGGGGGAGGGGAGACCCAGTACTTC; CDR3aa: CASSIGTGGGETQYF